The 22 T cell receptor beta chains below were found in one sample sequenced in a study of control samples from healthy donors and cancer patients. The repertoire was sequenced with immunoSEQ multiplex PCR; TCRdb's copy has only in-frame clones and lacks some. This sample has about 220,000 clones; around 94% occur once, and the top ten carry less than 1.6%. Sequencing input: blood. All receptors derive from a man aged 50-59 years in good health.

The CDR3 bases are TGTGCCAGCAGCTTAGGACCTGGGGCCCCTACGCAGTATTTT. Its protein is CASSLGPGAPTQYF. The J gene is TRBJ2-3, the V gene TRBV7-2; possibly TRBD1 for D (5 bases). CDR1 and CDR2 from the germline V gene are SGHTA and FQGNSA. This CDR3 has 14 amino acids. The V end was cut by 1 base, the J end by 8 bases, with 13 bases between.

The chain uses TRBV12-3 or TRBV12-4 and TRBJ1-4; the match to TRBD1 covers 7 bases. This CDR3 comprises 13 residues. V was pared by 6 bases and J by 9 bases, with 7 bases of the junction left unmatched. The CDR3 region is CASRVWDSKKLFF. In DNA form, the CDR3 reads TGTGCCAGCAGAGTCTGGGACAGTAAAAAACTGTTTTTT.

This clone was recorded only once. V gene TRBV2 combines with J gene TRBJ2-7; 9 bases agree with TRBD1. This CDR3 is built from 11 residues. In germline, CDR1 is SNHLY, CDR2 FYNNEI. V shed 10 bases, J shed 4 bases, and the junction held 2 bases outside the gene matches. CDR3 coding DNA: TGTGCCAAAGGACAGGGGTACGAGCAGTACTTC. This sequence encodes CAKGQGYEQYF.

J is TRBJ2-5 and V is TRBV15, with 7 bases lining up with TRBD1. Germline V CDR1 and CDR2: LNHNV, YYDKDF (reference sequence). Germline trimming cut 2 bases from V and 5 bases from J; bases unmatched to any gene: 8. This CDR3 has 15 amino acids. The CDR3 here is CATSRPRGYDETQYF. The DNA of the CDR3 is TGTGCCACCAGCAGACCCAGGGGGTATGATGAGACCCAGTACTTC.

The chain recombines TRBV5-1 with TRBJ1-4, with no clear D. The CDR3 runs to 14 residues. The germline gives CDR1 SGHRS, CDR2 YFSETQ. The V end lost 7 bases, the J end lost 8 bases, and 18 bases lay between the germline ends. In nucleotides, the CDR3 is TGCGCCAGCGGCCCTTCGGGGAGGAACGAAAAACTGTTTTTT. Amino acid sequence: CASGPSGRNEKLFF.

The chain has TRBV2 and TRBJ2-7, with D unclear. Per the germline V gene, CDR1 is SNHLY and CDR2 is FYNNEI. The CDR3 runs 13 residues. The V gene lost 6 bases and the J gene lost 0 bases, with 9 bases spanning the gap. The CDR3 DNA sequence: TGTGCCAGCAGATTAAGGAGCTCCTACGAGCAGTACGTC. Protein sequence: CASRLRSSYEQYV.

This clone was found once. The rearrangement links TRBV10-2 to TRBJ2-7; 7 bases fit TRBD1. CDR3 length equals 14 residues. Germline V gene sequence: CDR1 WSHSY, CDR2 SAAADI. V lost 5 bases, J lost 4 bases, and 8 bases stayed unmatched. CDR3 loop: CASSSGTATYEQYV. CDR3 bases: TGCGCCAGCAGTTCCGGGACAGCGACATACGAGCAGTACGTC.

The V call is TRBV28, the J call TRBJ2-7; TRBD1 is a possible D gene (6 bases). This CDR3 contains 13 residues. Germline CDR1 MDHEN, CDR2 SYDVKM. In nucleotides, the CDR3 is TGTGCCAGCAGCCGACCACCGGGACACCTTGTTGACGTC. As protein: CASSRPPGHLVDV.

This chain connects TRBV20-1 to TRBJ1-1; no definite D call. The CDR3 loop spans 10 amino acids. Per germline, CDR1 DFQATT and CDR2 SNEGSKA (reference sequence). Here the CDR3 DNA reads TGCAGAGAGGATGGACCCGAAGCTTTCTTT. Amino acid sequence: CREDGPEAFF.

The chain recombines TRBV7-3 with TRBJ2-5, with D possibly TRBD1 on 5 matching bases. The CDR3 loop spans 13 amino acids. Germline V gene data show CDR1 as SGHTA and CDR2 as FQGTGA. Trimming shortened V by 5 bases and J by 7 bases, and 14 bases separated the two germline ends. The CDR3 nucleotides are TGTGCCAGCAGCCTAGGGGCCACAGGGACCCAGTACTTC. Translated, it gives CASSLGATGTQYF.

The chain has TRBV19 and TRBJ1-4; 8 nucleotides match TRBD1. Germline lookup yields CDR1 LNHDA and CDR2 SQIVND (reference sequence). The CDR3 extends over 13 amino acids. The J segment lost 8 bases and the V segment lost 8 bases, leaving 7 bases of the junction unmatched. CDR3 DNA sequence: TGTGCCAGTGGAGACAGGGGAGGCGAAAAACTGTTTTTT. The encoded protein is CASGDRGGEKLFF.

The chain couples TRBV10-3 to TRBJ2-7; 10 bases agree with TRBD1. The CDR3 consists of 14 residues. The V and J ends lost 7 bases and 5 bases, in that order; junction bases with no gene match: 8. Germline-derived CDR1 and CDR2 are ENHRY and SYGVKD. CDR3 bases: TGTGCCATCAATTCCGGGACAGGGGAGAACGAGCAGTACTTC. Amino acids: CAINSGTGENEQYF.

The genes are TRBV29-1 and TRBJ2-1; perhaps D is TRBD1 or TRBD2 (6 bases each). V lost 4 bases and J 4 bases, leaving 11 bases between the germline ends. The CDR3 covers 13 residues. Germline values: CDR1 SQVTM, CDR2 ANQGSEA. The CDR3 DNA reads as TGCAGCGTTGTCGGGGGCCTGTACAATGAGCAGTTCTTC. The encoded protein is CSVVGGLYNEQFF.

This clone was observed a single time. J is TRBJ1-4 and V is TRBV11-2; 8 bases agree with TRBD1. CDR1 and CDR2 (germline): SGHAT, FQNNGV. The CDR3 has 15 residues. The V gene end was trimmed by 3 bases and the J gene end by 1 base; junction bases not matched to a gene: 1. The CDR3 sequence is CASSFTGGTNEKLFF. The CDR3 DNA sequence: TGTGCCAGCAGCTTTACAGGGGGAACTAATGAAAAACTGTTTTTT.

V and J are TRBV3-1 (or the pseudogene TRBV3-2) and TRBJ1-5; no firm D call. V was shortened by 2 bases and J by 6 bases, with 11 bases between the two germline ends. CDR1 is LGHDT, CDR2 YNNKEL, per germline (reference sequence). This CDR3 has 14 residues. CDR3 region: CASSQQVAIQPQHF. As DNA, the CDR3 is TGTGCCAGCAGCCAACAAGTTGCCATTCAGCCCCAGCATTTT.

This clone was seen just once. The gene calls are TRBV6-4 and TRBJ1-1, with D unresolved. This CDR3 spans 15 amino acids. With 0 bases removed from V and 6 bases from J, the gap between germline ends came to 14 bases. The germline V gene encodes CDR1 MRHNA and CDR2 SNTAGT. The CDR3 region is CASSDSPAEIAEAFF. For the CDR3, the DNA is TGTGCCAGCAGTGACTCCCCAGCGGAGATCGCTGAAGCTTTCTTT.

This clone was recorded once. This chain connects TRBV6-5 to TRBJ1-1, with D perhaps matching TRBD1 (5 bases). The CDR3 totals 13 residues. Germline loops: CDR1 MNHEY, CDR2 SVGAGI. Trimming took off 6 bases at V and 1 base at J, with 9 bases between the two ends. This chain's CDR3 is CASRGGRNTEAFF. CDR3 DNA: TGTGCCAGCAGGGGGGGGAGGAACACTGAAGCTTTCTTT.

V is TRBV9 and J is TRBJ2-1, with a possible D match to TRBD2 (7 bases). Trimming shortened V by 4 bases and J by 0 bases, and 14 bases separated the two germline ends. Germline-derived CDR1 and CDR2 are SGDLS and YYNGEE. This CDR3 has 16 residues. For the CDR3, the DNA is TGTGCCAGCAGCCGACAAGGGGGGGCCTCCTACAATGAGCAGTTCTTC. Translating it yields CASSRQGGASYNEQFF.

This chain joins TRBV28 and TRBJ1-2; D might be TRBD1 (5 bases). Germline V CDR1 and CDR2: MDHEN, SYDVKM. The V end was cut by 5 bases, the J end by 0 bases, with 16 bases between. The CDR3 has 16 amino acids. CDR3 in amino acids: CASSTTRPGTNYGYTF. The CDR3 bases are TGTGCCAGCAGTACCACCCGACCAGGGACTAACTATGGCTACACCTTC.

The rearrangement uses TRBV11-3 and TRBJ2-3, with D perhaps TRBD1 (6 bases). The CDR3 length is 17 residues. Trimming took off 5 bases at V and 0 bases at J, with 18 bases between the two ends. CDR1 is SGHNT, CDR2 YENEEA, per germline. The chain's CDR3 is CASSARVSGASTDTQYF. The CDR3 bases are TGTGCCAGCAGCGCACGGGTGTCAGGGGCGAGCACAGATACGCAGTATTTT.

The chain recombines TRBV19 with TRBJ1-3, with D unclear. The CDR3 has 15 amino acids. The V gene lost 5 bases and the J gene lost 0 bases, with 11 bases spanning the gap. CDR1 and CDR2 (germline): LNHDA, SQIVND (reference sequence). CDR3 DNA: TGTGCCAGTAGTCCCCAGGCGTTCTCTGGAAACACCATATATTTT. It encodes CASSPQAFSGNTIYF.

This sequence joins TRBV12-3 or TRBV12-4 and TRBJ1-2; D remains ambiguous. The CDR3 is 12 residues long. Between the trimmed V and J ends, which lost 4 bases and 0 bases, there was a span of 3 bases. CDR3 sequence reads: CASSYPNYGYTF. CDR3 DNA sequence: TGTGCCAGCAGTTACCCTAACTATGGCTACACCTTC.